Sequencing of this TCR beta chain was carried out in a study of T cells expressing NK-cell markers. Following a re-call of the 5' RACE reads, TCRdb has one entry per CDR3 protein and lacks DNA. The listing contains about 460,000 distinct CDR3 sequences. The sample was blood T cells: a sorted CD56 or NKG2C T cell subset, CD4+ or CD8+ T cells, or bulk PBMC T cells (not recorded which). This TCR was sampled from a woman aged 45 to 65 in good health.

This chain's CDR3 is CASSTSGGSTDTQYF. The genes are TRBV19 and TRBJ2-3; TCRdb designates TRBD2, a call that cannot be tested without DNA. Per germline, CDR1 LNHDA and CDR2 SQIVND (reference sequence). This CDR3 is 15 amino acids long.